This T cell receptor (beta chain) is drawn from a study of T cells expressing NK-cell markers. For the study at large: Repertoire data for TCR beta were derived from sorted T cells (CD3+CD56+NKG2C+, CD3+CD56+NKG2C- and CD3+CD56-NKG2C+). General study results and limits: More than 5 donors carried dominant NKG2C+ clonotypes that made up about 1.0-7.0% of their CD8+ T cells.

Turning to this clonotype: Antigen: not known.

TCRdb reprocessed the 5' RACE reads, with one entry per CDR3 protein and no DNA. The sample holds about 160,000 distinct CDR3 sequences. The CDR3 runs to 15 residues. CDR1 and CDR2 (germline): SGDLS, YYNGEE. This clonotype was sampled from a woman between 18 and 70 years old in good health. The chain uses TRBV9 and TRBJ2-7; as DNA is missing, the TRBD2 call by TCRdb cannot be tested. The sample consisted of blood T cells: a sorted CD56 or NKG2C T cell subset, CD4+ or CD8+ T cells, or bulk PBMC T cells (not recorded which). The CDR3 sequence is CASSVGPSGGYEQYF.